Listed below are T cell receptor beta chains from one sample, sequenced in a study of T cell responses to AZD1222 COVID-19 vaccine. Profiling relied on immunoSEQ multiplex PCR, and the TCRdb table lists in-frame clones only, not all of them. The top ten clones hold around an eighth of a sample with tens of thousands of clones, around 87% of them seen once. The sequences come from peripheral blood, collected 28 days after the second AZD1222 dose. Source of these receptors: an adult who received the AZD1222 COVID-19 vaccine. The CDR3 runs from the conserved cysteine through the conserved F or W. D genes are given only for firm matches. Clone size is given for some rows only: seen once, a few or many times, or a class if the clone is expanded.

j_gene | d_gene | abundance | v_gene | CDR3nt | CDR3aa
TRBJ2-7 | NA | once | TRBV27 | TGTGCCAGCAGTTTATCTATCCAGATCTACGAGCAGTACTTC | CASSLSIQIYEQYF
TRBJ2-7 | NA | NA | TRBV11-2 | TGTGCCAGCAGCTTAGTAGGGGCCGGATACGAGCAGTACTTC | CASSLVGAGYEQYF
TRBJ2-6 | NA | NA | TRBV5-1 | TGCGCCAGCAGCTTGACACAGGGCTCTGGGGCCAACGTCCTGACTTTC | CASSLTQGSGANVLTF
TRBJ2-5 | NA | once | TRBV29-1 | TGCAGCGGGCGCGGGGAGACCCAGTACTTC | CSGRGETQYF
TRBJ1-5 | NA | NA | TRBV6-6 | TGTGCCAGCAGTTACTCAGAGAGACAGCCCCAGCATTTT | CASSYSERQPQHF
TRBJ2-7 | TRBD1 | NA | TRBV5-6 | TGTGCCAGCAGCAGGGACAGGGGGCTTGGATCCTACGAGCAGTACTTC | CASSRDRGLGSYEQYF
TRBJ2-5 | NA | NA | TRBV5-4 | TGTGCCAGCAGCTCCGGGGGGACAGTAGAGACCCAGTACTTC | CASSSGGTVETQYF
TRBJ1-6 | TRBD1 | NA | TRBV10-3 | TGTGCCACCCGAGAGGGACAGGGGCCCAATTCACCCCTCCACTTT | CATREGQGPNSPLHF
TRBJ2-3 | NA | NA | TRBV11-3 | TGTGCCAGCAGCTTAATCTACGGCAACACAGATACGCAGTATTTT | CASSLIYGNTDTQYF
TRBJ2-6 | TRBD1 | NA | TRBV6-5 | TGTGCCAGCAGTTCACAGGGGGCGGGGGCCAACGTCCTGACTTTC | CASSSQGAGANVLTF
TRBJ1-1 | NA | NA | TRBV7-2 | TGTGCCAGCAGCTTAGATGGACGGAGGAACACTGAAGCTTTCTTT | CASSLDGRRNTEAFF
TRBJ2-7 | NA | NA | TRBV19 | TGTGCCAGTAGTATGGACATGTTCCCCTACGAGCAGTACTTC | CASSMDMFPYEQYF
TRBJ1-3 | NA | NA | TRBV29-1 | TGCAGCGGCCCCGAACAGGCTGGAAACACCATATATTTT | CSGPEQAGNTIYF
TRBJ2-3 | TRBD2 | NA | TRBV25-1 | TGTGCCAGCACGACTAGCGGGAGGGCTGGAGATACGCAGTATTTT | CASTTSGRAGDTQYF
TRBJ2-7 | TRBD1 | NA | TRBV13 | TGTGCCAGCACCCAGGGGGATTCCTACGAGCAGTACTTC | CASTQGDSYEQYF
TRBJ2-7 | NA | NA | TRBV6-2/TRBV6-3 | TGTGCCAGCAGTTACGGCGGGGTGGCCAGGTACGAGCAGTACTTC | CASSYGGVARYEQYF
TRBJ2-3 | NA | NA | TRBV12-3/TRBV12-4 | TGTGCCAGCAGTTTAATGGCAGATACGCAGTATTTT | CASSLMADTQYF
TRBJ2-5 | TRBD1 | NA | TRBV5-1 | TGCGCCACCCGCGTACCTCGCTCAGGGGGTTGGGAGACCCAGTACTTC | CATRVPRSGGWETQYF
TRBJ2-3 | NA | NA | TRBV9 | TGTGCCAGCAGCGAGGGGTTTAGCTCCGATACGCAGTATTTT | CASSEGFSSDTQYF
TRBJ2-1 | NA | medium-sized | TRBV7-3 | TGTGCCAGCAGCTTAGGATTCAATGAGCAGTTCTTC | CASSLGFNEQFF
TRBJ2-5 | NA | once | TRBV14 | TGTGCCAGCAGCCAAGTTCAGGAGACCCAGTACTTC | CASSQVQETQYF
TRBJ1-5 | NA | NA | TRBV2 | TGTGCCAGCCGGCCATATAGCAATCAGCCCCAGCATTTT | CASRPYSNQPQHF
TRBJ2-2 | TRBD2 | NA | TRBV7-8 | TGTGCCAGCAGCATTACTAGCGGGGGGATCGGGGAGCTGTTTTTT | CASSITSGGIGELFF
TRBJ2-1 | NA | NA | TRBV28 | TGTGCCAGCAGTTTGGAGACGTTGAACAATGAGCAGTTCTTC | CASSLETLNNEQFF
TRBJ1-1 | TRBD1 | NA | TRBV19 | TGTGCCAGTAGGAGACAGGGAACGAACACTGAAGCTTTCTTT | CASRRQGTNTEAFF
TRBJ1-4 | TRBD1 | NA | TRBV4-2 | TGTGCCAGCAGCCAAGATGGTGACAGGGACAGGGCTAATGAAAAACTGTTTTTT | CASSQDGDRDRANEKLFF
TRBJ2-3 | TRBD2 | NA | TRBV27 | TGTGCCAGCACAAAAGCGGGGGGGCTTACAGATACGCAGTATTTT | CASTKAGGLTDTQYF